This T cell receptor beta chain was profiled in a study of OX40 agonist ivuxolimab in advanced cancers. Assay used: immunoSEQ multiplex PCR; TCRdb lists only in-frame clones, some missing. This repertoire shows 100,000 or so clones, over 75% found once; its top ten account for more than 0.25%. The germline V gene has CDR1 SGHAT and CDR2 FQNNGV. The CDR3 is 14 amino acids. The ends were cut back, 5 bases at V and 0 bases at J, with 11 bases in the middle. The sequencing here drew on CD4+ or CD8+ T cells sorted from blood, taken in a trial of the OX40 agonist ivuxolimab. This receptor was taken from an adult with an advanced solid tumor such as melanoma, head and neck, liver or kidney cancer. The J gene is TRBJ2-7, the V gene TRBV11-2; D ambiguous. DNA for the CDR3: TGTGCCAGCAGCCTCGCATATAGCTCCTACGAGCAGTACTTC. Translation: CASSLAYSSYEQYF.